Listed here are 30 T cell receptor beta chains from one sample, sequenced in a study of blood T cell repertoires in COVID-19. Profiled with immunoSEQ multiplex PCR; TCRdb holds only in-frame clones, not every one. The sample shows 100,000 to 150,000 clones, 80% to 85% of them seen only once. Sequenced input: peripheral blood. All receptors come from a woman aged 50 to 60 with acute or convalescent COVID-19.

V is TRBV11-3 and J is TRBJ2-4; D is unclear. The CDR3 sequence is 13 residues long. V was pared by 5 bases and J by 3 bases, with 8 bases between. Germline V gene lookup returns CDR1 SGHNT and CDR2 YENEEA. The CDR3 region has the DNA TGTGCCAGCAGCGCAGGTGGCAAAAACATTCAGTACTTC. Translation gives CASSAGGKNIQYF. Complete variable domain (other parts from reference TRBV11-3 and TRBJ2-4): EAGVVQSPRYKIIEKKQPVAFWCNPISGHNTLYWYLQNLGQGPELLIRYENEEAVDDSQLPKDRFSAERLKGVDSTLKIQPAELGDSAVYLCASSAGGKNIQYFGAGTRLSVL.

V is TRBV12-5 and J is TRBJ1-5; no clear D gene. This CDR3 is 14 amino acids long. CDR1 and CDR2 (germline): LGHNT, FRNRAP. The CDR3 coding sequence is TGTGCCTCCCTCGGCGGGATATTGAATCAGCCCCAGCATTTT. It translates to CASLGGILNQPQHF.

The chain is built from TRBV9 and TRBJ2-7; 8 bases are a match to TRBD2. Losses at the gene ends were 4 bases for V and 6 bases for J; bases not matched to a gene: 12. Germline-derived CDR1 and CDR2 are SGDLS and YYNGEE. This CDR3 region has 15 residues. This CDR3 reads CASSRGGGLLGEQYF. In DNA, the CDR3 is TGTGCCAGCAGCCGGGGGGGTGGCCTCCTTGGCGAGCAGTACTTC.

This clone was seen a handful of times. CDR3 protein: CASSGQTEAFF. CDR3 coding DNA: TGTGCCAGCAGCGGACAGACTGAAGCTTTCTTT. The gene calls are TRBV5-4 and TRBJ1-1; TRBD1 might be the D (6 bases). Germline-derived CDR1 and CDR2 are SGHNT and YYREEE (reference sequence). V was clipped by 4 bases and J by 5 bases, with 6 bases between them. CDR3 length: 11 residues.

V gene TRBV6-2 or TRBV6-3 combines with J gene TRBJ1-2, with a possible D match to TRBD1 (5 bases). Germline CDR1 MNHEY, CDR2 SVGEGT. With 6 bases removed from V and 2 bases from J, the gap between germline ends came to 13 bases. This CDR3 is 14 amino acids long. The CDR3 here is CASSPRAGNYGYTF. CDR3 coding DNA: TGTGCCAGCAGCCCCCGAGCAGGGAACTATGGCTACACCTTC.

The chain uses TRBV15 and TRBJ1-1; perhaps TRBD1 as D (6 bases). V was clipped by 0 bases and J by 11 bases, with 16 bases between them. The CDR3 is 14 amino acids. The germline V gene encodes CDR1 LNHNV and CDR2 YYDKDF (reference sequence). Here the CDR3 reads CATSRDRVVGAAFF. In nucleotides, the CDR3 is TGTGCCACCAGCAGAGATCGGGTTGTGGGGGCCGCTTTCTTT.

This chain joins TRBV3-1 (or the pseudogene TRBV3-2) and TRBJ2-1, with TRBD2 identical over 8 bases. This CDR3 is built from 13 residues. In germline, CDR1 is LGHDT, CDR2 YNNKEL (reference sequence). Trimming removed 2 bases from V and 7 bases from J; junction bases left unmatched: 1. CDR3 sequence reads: CASSQRGGNEQFF. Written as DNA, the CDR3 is TGTGCCAGCAGCCAACGGGGGGGAAATGAGCAGTTCTTC.

This chain's CDR3 is CASSPVNTEAFF. In DNA form, the CDR3 reads TGTGCCAGCAGCCCGGTGAACACTGAAGCTTTCTTT. This rearrangement joins TRBV7-8 to TRBJ1-1; D remains ambiguous. V lost 5 bases to trimming and J lost 0 bases, with 4 bases between them. The germline V gene has CDR1 SGHVS and CDR2 FQNEAQ. CDR3 length: 12 residues.

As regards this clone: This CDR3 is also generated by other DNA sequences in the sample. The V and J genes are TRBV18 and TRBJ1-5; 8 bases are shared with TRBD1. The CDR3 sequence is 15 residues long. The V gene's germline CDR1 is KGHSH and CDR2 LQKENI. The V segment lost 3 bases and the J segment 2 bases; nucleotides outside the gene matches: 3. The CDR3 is CASSPGQGGNQPQHF. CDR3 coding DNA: TGTGCCAGCTCACCCGGACAGGGTGGCAATCAGCCCCAGCATTTT.

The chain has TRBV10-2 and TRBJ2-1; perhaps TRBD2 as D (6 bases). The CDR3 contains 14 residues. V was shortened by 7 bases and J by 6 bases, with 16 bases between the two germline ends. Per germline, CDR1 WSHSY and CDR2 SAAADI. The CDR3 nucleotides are TGCGCCAGCACTGCCGCGGGACGGAGCAATGAGCAGTTCTTC. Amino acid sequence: CASTAAGRSNEQFF.

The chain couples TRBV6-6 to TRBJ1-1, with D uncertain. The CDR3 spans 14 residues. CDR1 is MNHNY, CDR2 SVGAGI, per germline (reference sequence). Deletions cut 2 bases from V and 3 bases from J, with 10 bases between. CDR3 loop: CASSYRRGDTEAFF. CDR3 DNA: TGTGCCAGCAGTTACAGGCGGGGTGACACTGAAGCTTTCTTT.

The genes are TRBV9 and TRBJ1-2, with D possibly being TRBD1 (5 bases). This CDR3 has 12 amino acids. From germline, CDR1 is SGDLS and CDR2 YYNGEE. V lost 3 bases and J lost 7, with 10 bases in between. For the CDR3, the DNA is TGTGCCAGCAGCGCCGGGGGATCTGGCTACACCTTC. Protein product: CASSAGGSGYTF.

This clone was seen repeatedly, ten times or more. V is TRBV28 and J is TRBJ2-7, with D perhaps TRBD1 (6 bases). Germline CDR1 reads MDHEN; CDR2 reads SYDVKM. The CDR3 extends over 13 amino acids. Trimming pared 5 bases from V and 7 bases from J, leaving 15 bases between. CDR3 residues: CASSPNNQGEQYF. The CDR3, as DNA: TGTGCCAGCAGTCCTAATAATCAGGGGGAGCAGTACTTC.

CDR3 in amino acids: CASSSRTGGVEMSTQYF. In DNA form, the CDR3 reads TGTGCCAGCAGCTCCCGGACAGGGGGCGTCGAGATGAGTACGCAGTATTTT. This sequence joins TRBV7-2 and TRBJ2-3, with 11 bases lining up with TRBD1. CDR1 and CDR2 (germline): SGHTA, FQGNSA. The CDR3 runs to 17 residues. Losses at the gene ends were 4 bases for V and 8 bases for J; bases not matched to a gene: 14.

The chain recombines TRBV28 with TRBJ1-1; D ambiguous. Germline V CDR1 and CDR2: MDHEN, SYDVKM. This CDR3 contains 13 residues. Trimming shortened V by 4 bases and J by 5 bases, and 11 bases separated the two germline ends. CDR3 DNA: TGTGCCAGCAGTTCCGGGGTGTTGACTGAAGCTTTCTTT. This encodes CASSSGVLTEAFF.

For the CDR3, the DNA is TGTGCCAGCAGCCCTGGTGGCGGTGTGGAGACCCAGTACTTC. Protein: CASSPGGGVETQYF. J is TRBJ2-5 and V is TRBV3-1 (or the pseudogene TRBV3-2), with D hard to call. Germline V gene data show CDR1 as LGHDT and CDR2 as YNNKEL (reference sequence). The CDR3 consists of 14 residues. V was cut by 4 bases and J by 5 bases, with 14 bases left in between.

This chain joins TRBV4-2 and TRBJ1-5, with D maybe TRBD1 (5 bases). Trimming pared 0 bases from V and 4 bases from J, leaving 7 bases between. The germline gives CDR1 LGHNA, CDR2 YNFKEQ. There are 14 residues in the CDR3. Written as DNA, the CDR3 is TGTGCCAGCAGCCAAGACGCAGGGAATCAGCCCCAGCATTTT. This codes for CASSQDAGNQPQHF.

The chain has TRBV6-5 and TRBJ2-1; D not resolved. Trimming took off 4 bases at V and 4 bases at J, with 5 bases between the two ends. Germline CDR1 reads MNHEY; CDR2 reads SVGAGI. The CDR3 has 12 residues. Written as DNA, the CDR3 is TGTGCCAGCAGTTCCTTATACAATGAGCAGTTCTTC. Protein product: CASSSLYNEQFF.

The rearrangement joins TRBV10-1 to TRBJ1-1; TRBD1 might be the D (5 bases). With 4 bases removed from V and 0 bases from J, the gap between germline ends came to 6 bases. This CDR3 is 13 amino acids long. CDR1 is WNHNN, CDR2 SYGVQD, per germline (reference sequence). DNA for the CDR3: TGCGCCAGCAGTGGACAGCTGAACACTGAAGCTTTCTTT. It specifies CASSGQLNTEAFF.

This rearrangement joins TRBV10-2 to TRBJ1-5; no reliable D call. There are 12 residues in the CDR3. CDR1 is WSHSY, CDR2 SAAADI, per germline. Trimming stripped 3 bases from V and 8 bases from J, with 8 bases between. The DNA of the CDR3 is TGCGCCAGCAGTGAATCTTTAGAGCCCCAGCATTTT. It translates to CASSESLEPQHF.

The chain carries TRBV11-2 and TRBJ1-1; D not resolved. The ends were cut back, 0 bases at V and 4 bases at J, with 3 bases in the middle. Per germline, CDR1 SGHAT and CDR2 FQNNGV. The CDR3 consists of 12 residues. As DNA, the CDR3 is TGTGCCAGCAGCTTAGACTCCACTGAAGCTTTCTTT. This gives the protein CASSLDSTEAFF.

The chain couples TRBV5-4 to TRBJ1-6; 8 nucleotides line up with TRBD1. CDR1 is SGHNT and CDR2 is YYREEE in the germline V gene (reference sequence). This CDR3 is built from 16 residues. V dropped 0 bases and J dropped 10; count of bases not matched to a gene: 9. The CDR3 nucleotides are TGTGCCAGCAGCTTGGATGGAGGCAGGGGGCAATCACCCCTCCACTTT. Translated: CASSLDGGRGQSPLHF.

The DNA of the CDR3 is TGTGCCAGCATGTACGAGATGACTAACTATGGCTACACCTTC. Its protein product is CASMYEMTNYGYTF. The rearrangement links TRBV2 to TRBJ1-2; D ambiguous. The CDR3 has 14 amino acids. The germline V gene encodes CDR1 SNHLY and CDR2 FYNNEI. V lost 7 bases and J lost 0, with 12 bases in between.

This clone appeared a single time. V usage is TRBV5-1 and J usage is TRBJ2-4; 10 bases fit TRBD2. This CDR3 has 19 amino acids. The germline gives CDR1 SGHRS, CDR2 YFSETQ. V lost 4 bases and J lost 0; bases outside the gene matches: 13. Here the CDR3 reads CASSPNGGLAEIAKNIQYF. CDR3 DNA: TGCGCCAGCAGCCCCAATGGAGGACTAGCGGAAATAGCCAAAAACATTCAGTACTTC. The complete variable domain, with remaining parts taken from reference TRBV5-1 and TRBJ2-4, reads KAGVTQTPRYLIKTRGQQVTLSCSPISGHRSVSWYQQTPGQGLQFLFEYFSETQRNKGNFPGRFSGRQFSNSRSEMNVSTLELGDSALYLCASSPNGGLAEIAKNIQYFGAGTRLSVL.

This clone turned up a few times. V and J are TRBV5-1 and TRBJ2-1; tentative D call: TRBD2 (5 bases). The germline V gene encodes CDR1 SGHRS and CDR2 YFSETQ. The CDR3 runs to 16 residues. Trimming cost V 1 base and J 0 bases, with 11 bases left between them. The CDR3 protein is CASSLKGENSYNEQFF. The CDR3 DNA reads TGCGCCAGCAGCTTGAAGGGAGAAAACTCCTACAATGAGCAGTTCTTC.

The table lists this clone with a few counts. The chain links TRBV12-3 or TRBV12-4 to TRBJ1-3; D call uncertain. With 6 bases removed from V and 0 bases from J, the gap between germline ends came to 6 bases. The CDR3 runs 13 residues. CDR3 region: CASRDNSGNTIYF. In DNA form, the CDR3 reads TGTGCCAGCAGAGACAACTCTGGAAACACCATATATTTT.

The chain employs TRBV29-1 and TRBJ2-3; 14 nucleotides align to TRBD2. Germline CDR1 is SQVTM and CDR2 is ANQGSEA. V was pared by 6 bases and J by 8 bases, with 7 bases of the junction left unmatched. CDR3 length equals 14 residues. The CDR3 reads CSVPGLAGGGTQYF. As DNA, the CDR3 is TGCAGCGTCCCCGGACTAGCGGGAGGCGGTACGCAGTATTTT.

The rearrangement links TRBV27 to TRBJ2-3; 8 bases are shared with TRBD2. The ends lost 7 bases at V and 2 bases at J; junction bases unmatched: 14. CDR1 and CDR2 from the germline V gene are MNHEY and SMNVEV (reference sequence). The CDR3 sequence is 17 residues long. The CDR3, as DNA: TGTGCCAGCACCTTTCTTTCCACTAGCGGCCACACAGATACGCAGTATTTT. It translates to CASTFLSTSGHTDTQYF.

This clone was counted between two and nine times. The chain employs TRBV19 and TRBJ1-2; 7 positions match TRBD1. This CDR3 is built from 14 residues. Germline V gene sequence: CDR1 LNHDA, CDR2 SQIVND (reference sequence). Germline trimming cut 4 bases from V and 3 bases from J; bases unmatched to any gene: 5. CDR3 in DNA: TGTGCCAGTAGTACCTCTGACAGGGACTATGGCTACACCTTC. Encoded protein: CASSTSDRDYGYTF.

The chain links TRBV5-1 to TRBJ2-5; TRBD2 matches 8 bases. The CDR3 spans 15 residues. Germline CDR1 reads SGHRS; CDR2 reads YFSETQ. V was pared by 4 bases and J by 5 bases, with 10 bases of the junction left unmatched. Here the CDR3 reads CASSPNGRTSETQYF. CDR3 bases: TGCGCCAGCAGCCCTAATGGGCGGACTAGCGAGACCCAGTACTTC.